This is a list of T cell receptor beta chains from one sample in a study of cytomegalovirus exposure and HLA in healthy donors. Profiled with immunoSEQ multiplex PCR; TCRdb holds only in-frame clones, not every one. The sample yields around 190,000 clones, 65% to 75% seen once. Sequencing was performed on PBMCs. The receptor set was obtained from a man aged 25-45 years in good health and CMV-seropositive. Both conserved end residues are part of each CDR3. Not every row has a clone size; where given, it reads once, few, many or a size class.

-,TRBV4-3,CASSQEGLPSYEQYF
-,TRBV18,CASSPGDSSYEQYF
-,TRBV6-1,CASYHRYRYYGYTF
few,TRBV7-2,CASSLEGLAGGRYF
-,TRBV6-1,CASSAGLAGADTQYF
-,TRBV7-9,CASSLGTASYEQYF
-,TRBV9,CASSPPVTGELFF
-,TRBV7-9,CASSLALTQGGQKLFF
-,TRBV9,CASSVGTSGVQETQYF
once,TRBV7-9,CASSSGGRGTQYF
-,TRBV14,CASSQGGNTEAFF
-,TRBV5-4,CASSRNSAENTGELFF
-,TRBV7-9,CASSLQTSVSYEQYF
-,TRBV7-9,CASGAVVPRANVLTF
-,TRBV27,CASSRTGTSGSYEQYF
-,TRBV30,CAWSSGQNYNSPLHF
-,TRBV5-8,CASSLAVLFGGSSYNEQFF
-,TRBV27,CASSLWREETQYF
-,TRBV5-1,CASSYGHLNTEAFF
-,TRBV27,CASSFHDRGNYGYTF
few,TRBV19,CASSIGGGGYEQYF
few,TRBV27,CASRRETGSGYGYTF
few,TRBV7-9,CASSSGLAGGADTQYF
few,TRBV10-3,CAISEPPDGNSNTEAFF
-,TRBV9,CASSVVGGGSTDTQYF
-,TRBV11-2,CASSLGWGWADTQYF
once,TRBV7-6,CASSLAKVSSYNSPLHF
few,TRBV7-2,CASSLGTANQPQHF
-,TRBV7-2,CASSLVAGGYTDTQYF
-,TRBV6-1,CASNLLANYGYTF
-,TRBV7-2,CASSQDTKNIQYF
-,TRBV5-1,CASSIGQGAGETQYF
-,TRBV7-9,CSSSQEVGQGSNEQFF
-,TRBV2,CASTRGFQETQYF
few,TRBV14,CASSQVSVNNEQFF
-,TRBV12-5,CASGLSQGIGAFF
-,TRBV7-9,CASIIVPSPGRYNEQFF
-,TRBV7-9,CASSLSSGEAFF
-,TRBV4-3,CASSQFGSGVSTDTQYF
few,TRBV6-5,CASSYLGTVNEKLFF
-,TRBV5-1,CASSPRTSGRLNEQFF
-,TRBV12-5,CASGLVRARESSYEQYF
once,TRBV4-1,CASSQGTGQGNTEAFF
-,TRBV5-1,CASSRTGGLSYEQYF
-,TRBV30,CAWSTIYEQYF
-,TRBV10-3,CAISESDKQYF